This T cell receptor (beta chain) was identified in a study of ipilimumab plus nivolumab after autologous stem cell transplantation. Study background: DLBCL patients had primary refractory or relapsed disease.

Sequenced by immunoSEQ multiplex PCR; TCRdb stores in-frame clones only, minus some. Of about 16,000 clones detected, approximately 75% appear once; the ten largest clones hold more than 15%. Patients got ipilimumab 1 mg/kg beginning 14 to 28 days post-transplant. V gave up 1 base and J gave up 12 bases, with 16 bases separating them. The CDR3 extends over 13 amino acids. Germline CDR1 reads SGHVS; CDR2 reads FQNEAQ. The material was PBMCs, obtained in a trial of ipilimumab plus nivolumab as post-transplant consolidation. The sequence came from a male donor with diffuse large B-cell lymphoma. This rearrangement joins TRBV7-8 to TRBJ2-7, with a possible D match to TRBD2 (5 bases). CDR3 residues: CASSLGGSESLYF. In nucleotides, the CDR3 is TGTGCCAGCAGCTTAGGTGGTAGCGAGAGTTTGTACTTC.